The clone carrying this T cell receptor (beta chain) was found a few times. A junction end diverges from the germline sequence, so it may reflect a read error. This entry comes from a study of blood T cells in healthy people across ages. Per the germline V gene, CDR1 is DFQATT and CDR2 is SNEGSKA (reference sequence). The CDR3 is 17 amino acids. For the second PCR, which ran for about 6 to 11 cycles, a sample-barcoded 5' primer and a J-beta primer mix were used. From the 5' RACE reads, TCRdb called clonotypes with MiXCR, one entry per CDR3 protein. The table records under 850,000 distinct CDR3 sequences, under 40% of them present only once.

This rearrangement joins TRBV20-1 to TRBJ1-2, with a weak D call TRBD1 (5 bases). The sequencing input was blood. This TCR derives from a man aged 18 to 29 in good health. The CDR3 sequence is CSARLPGRPLGNYGCTF. For the CDR3, the DNA is TGCAGTGCTCGACTACCGGGACGCCCGTTGGGGAACTATGGCTGCACCTTC.